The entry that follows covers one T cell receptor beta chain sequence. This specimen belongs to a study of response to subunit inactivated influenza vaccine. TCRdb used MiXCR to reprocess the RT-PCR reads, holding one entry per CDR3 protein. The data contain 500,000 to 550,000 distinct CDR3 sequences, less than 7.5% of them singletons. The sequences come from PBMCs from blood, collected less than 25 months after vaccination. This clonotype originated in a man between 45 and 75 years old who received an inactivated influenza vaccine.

The CDR3 DNA reads as TGTGCCAGCAGCCCAAGGGGGGAACTGAATGAGCAGTTCTTC. As protein: CASSPRGELNEQFF. The rearrangement joins TRBV7-8 to TRBJ2-1; possibly TRBD1 or TRBD2 for D (6 bases each). Germline V lookup: CDR1 SGHVS, CDR2 FQNEAQ. CDR3 length equals 14 residues. V was cut by 5 bases and J by 7 bases, with 15 bases left in between.